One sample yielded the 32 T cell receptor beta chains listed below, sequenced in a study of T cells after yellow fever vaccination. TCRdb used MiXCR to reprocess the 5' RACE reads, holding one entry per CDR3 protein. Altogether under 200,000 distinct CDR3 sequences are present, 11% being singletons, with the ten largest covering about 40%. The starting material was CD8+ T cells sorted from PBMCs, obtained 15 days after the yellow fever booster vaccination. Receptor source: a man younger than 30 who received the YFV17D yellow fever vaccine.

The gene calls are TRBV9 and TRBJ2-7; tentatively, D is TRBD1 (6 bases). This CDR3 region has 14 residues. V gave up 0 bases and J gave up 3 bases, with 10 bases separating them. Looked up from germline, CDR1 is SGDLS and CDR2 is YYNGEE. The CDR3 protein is CASSVDRVLYEQYF. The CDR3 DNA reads TGTGCCAGCAGCGTAGACAGGGTACTCTACGAGCAGTACTTC.

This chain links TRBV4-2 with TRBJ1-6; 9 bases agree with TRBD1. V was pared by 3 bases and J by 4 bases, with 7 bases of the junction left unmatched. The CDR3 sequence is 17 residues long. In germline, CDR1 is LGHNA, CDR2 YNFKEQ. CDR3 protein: CASSQKPGTGYNSPLHF. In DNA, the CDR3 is TGTGCCAGCAGCCAGAAGCCCGGGACAGGGTATAATTCACCCCTCCACTTT.

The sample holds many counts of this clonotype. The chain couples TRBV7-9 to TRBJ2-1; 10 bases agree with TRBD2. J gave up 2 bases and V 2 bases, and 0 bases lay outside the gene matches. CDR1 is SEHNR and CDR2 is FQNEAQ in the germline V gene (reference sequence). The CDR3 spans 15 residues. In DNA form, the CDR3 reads TGTGCCAGCAGCTTACTAGCGGGGGCCTACAATGAGCAGTTCTTC. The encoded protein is CASSLLAGAYNEQFF.

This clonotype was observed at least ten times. CDR3 nucleotides: TGTGCCAGCAGCGGGACTGGGTACGAGCAGTACGTC. Translated, it gives CASSGTGYEQYV. The chain has TRBV7-8 and TRBJ2-7; TRBD2 is a possible D gene (6 bases). The ends were cut back, 5 bases at V and 4 bases at J, with 9 bases in the middle. The germline V gene has CDR1 SGHVS and CDR2 FQNEAQ. The CDR3 has 12 amino acids.

CDR3: CASSSWNEKLFF. CDR3 coding DNA: TGTGCCAGCAGTTCATGGAATGAAAAACTGTTTTTT. The gene calls are TRBV27 and TRBJ1-4; unclear D gene. This CDR3 spans 12 amino acids. The V and J ends lost 4 bases and 5 bases respectively, with 5 bases between them. Germline V CDR1 and CDR2: MNHEY, SMNVEV (reference sequence).

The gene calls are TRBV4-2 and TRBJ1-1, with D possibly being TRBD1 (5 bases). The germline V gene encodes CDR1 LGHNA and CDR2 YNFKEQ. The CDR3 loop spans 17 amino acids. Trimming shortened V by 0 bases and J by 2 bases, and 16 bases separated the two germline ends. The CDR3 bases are TGTGCCAGCAGCCAAGATCCTCTTGACAGCCCAAACACTGAAGCTTTCTTT. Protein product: CASSQDPLDSPNTEAFF.

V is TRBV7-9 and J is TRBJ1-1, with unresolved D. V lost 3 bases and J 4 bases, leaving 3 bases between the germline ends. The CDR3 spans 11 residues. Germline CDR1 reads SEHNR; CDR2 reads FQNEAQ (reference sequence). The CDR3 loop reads CASSLFTEAFF. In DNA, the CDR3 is TGTGCCAGCAGCTTGTTCACTGAAGCTTTCTTT.

CDR3 in amino acids: CASSQAQDSSYEQYF. DNA for the CDR3: TGCGCCAGCAGCCAAGCACAGGACAGCTCCTACGAGCAGTACTTC. The chain uses TRBV4-1 and TRBJ2-7; possibly TRBD1 for D (6 bases). V was trimmed by 1 base and J by 0 bases, leaving 10 bases between them. Germline assignment: CDR1 MGHRA and CDR2 YSYEKL. This CDR3 region has 15 residues.

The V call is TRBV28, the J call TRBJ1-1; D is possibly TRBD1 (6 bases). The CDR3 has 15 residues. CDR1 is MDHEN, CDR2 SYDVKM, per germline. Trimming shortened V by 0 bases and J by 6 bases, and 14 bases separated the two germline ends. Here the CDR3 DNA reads TGTGCCAGCAGTTTATGGTTGTTGGGGGGGCCTGAAGCTTTCTTT. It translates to CASSLWLLGGPEAFF.

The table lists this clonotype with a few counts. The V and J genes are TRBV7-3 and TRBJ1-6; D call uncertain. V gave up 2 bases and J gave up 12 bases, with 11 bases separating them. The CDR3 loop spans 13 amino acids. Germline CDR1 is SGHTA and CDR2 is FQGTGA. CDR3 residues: CASSLEPREPLHF. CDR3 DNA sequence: TGTGCCAGCAGCTTAGAACCCCGGGAACCCCTCCACTTT.

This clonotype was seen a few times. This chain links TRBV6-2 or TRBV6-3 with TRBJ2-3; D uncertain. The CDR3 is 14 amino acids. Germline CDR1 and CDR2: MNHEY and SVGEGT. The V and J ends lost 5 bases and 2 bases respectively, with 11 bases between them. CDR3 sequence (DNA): TGTGCCAGCAGTCCCCTAGGAATCACAGATACGCAGTATTTT. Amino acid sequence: CASSPLGITDTQYF.

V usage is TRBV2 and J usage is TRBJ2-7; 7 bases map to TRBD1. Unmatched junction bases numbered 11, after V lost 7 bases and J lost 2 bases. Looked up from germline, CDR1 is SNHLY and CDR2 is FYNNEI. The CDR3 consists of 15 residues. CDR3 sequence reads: CASTLRGLATYEQYV. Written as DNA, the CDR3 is TGTGCCAGCACGTTGAGGGGGCTTGCCACCTACGAGCAGTACGTC.

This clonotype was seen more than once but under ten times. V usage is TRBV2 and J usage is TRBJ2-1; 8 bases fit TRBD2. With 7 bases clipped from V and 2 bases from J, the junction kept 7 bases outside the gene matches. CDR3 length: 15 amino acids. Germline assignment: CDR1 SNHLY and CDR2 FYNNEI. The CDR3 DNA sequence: TGTGCCAGCACCCCCGCGGGGGGCCCCTACAATGAGCAGTTCTTC. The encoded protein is CASTPAGGPYNEQFF.

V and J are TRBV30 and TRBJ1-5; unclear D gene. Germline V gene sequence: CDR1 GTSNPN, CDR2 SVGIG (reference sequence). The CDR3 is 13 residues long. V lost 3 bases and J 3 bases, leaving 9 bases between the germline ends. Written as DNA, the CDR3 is TGTGCCTGGAGCCAGATGCTCAATCAGCCCCAGCATTTT. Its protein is CAWSQMLNQPQHF.

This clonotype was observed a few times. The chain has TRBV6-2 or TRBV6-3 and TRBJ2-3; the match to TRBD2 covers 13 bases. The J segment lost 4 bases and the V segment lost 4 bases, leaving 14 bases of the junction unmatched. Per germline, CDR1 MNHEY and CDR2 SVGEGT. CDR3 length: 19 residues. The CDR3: CASSWGTSGDKGHPDTQYF. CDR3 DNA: TGTGCCAGCAGTTGGGGGACTAGCGGGGACAAGGGTCACCCAGATACGCAGTATTTT.

In DNA form, the CDR3 reads TGCGCCAGCAGCCAAATTGGAAACTCCTACAATGAGCAGTTCTTC. Translation gives CASSQIGNSYNEQFF. The chain links TRBV5-1 to TRBJ2-1; D gene uncertain. Germline V gives CDR1 SGHRS, CDR2 YFSETQ. There are 15 residues in the CDR3. Trimming removed 4 bases from V and 0 bases from J, with 11 bases in between. Together with reference TRBV5-1 and TRBJ2-1, the CDR3 gives the full variable domain: KAGVTQTPRYLIKTRGQQVTLSCSPISGHRSVSWYQQTPGQGLQFLFEYFSETQRNKGNFPGRFSGRQFSNSRSEMNVSTLELGDSALYLCASSQIGNSYNEQFFGPGTRLTVL.

Written as DNA, the CDR3 is TGTGCCAGCAGGTCGGGTTGGGGGGCAGACACAGATACGCAGTATTTT. It yields the protein CASRSGWGADTDTQYF. This chain joins TRBV9 and TRBJ2-3; TRBD1 or TRBD2 may be the D gene (6 bases each). With 5 bases removed from V and 2 bases from J, the gap between germline ends came to 18 bases. Germline CDR1 is SGDLS and CDR2 is YYNGEE. This CDR3 is 16 amino acids long.

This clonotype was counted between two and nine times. CDR3 in amino acids: CASSPSSAGELFF. In nucleotides, the CDR3 is TGTGCCAGCAGCCCCTCCTCAGCCGGGGAGCTGTTTTTT. This sequence joins TRBV6-5 and TRBJ2-2; D is unresolved. CDR3 size: 13 residues. Per the germline V gene, CDR1 is MNHEY and CDR2 is SVGAGI. Trimming left V 6 bases short and J 6 bases short, with 11 bases between.

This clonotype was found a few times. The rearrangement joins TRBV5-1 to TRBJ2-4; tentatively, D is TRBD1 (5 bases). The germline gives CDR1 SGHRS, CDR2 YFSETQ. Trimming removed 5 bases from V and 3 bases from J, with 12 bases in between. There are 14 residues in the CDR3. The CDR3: CASSQGTGKNIQYF. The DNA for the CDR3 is TGCGCCAGCAGTCAGGGTACAGGCAAAAACATTCAGTACTTC.

The CDR3 DNA reads TGCGCCAGCAGCCCCAGAGGGGGTGGCACTGAAGCTTTCTTT. Translated: CASSPRGGGTEAFF. The chain joins TRBV5-1 to TRBJ1-1, with D possibly matching TRBD1 (6 bases). Germline V gene data show CDR1 as SGHRS and CDR2 as YFSETQ. V lost 4 bases to trimming and J lost 4 bases, with 14 bases between them. The CDR3 runs 14 residues.

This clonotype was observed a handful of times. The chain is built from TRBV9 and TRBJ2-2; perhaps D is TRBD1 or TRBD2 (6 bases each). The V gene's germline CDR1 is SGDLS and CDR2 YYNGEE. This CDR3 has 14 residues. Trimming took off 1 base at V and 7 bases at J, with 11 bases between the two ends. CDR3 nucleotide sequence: TGTGCCAGCAGCGTATGGGGGGCCGGCGGGGAGCTGTTTTTT. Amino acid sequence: CASSVWGAGGELFF.

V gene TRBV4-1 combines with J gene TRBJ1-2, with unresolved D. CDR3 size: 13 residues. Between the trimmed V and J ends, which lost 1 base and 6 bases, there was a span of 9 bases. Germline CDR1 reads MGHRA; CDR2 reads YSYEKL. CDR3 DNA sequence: TGCGCCAGCAGCCAAGGAGCCGGGGATGGCTACACCTTC. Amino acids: CASSQGAGDGYTF.

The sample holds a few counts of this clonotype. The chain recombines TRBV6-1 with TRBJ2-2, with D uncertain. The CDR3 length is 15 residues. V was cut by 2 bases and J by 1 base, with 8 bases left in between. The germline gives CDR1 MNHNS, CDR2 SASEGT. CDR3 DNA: TGTGCCAGCAGTGAATCGGCAGGGAACACCGGGGAGCTGTTTTTT. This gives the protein CASSESAGNTGELFF.

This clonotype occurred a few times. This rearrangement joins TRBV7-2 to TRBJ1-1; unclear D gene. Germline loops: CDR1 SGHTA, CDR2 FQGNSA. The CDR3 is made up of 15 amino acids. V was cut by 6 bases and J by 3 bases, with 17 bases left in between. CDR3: CASRILLGGYTEAFF. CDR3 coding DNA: TGTGCCAGCAGAATACTTTTGGGCGGGTACACTGAAGCTTTCTTT.

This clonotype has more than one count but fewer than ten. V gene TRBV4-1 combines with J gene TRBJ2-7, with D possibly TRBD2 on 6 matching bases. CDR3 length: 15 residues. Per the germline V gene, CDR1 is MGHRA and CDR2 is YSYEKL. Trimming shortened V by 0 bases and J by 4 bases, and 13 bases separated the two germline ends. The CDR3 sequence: CASSQEGNGLYEQYV. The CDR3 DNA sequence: TGCGCCAGCAGCCAAGAGGGGAACGGACTATACGAGCAGTACGTC.

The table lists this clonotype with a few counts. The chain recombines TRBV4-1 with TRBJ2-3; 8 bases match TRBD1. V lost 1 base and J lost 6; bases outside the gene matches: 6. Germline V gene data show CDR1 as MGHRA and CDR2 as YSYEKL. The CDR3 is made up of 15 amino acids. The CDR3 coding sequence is TGCGCCAGCAGCCAAGTCCCAGGGGGCTTGGATACGCAGTATTTT. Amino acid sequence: CASSQVPGGLDTQYF.

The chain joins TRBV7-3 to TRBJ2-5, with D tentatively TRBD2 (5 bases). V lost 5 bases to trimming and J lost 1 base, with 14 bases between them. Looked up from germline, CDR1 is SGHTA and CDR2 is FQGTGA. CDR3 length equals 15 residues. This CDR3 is CASSPGLRSQETQYF. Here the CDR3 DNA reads TGTGCCAGCAGCCCGGGGTTGAGGTCCCAAGAGACCCAGTACTTC.

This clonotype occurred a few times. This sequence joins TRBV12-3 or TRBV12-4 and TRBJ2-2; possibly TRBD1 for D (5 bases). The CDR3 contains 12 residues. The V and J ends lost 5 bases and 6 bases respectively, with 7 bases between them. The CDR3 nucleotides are TGTGCCAGCAGTCCCAGGGCCGGGGAGCTGTTTTTT. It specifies CASSPRAGELFF.

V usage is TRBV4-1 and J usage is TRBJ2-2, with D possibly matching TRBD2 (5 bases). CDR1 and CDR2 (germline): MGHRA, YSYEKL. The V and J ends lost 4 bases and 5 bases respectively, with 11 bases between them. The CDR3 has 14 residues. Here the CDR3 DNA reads TGCGCCAGCAGCCCTGGCCGGGGAACCGGGGAGCTGTTTTTT. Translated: CASSPGRGTGELFF.

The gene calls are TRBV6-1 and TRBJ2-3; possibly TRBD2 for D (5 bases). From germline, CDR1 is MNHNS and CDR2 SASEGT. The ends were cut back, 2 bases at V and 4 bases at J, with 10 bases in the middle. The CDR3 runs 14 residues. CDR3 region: CASSELGVADTQYF. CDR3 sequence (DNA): TGTGCCAGCAGTGAACTCGGGGTTGCAGATACGCAGTATTTT.

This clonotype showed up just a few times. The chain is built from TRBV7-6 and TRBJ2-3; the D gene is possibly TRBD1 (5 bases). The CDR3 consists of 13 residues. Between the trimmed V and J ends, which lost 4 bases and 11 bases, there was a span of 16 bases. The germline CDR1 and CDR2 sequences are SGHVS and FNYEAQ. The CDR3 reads CASSSIEVQGQYF. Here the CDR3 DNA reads TGTGCCAGCAGCTCCATTGAGGTTCAGGGGCAGTATTTT.

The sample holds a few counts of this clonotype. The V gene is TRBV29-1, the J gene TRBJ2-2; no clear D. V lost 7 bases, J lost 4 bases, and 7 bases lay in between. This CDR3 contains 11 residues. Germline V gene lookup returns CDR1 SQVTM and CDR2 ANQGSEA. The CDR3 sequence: CSGLVTGELFF. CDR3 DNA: TGCAGCGGCCTTGTCACCGGGGAGCTGTTTTTT.